This T cell receptor (beta chain) was recovered during a study of blood T cell repertoires in COVID-19 (dated by TCRdb to 2020 to 2022). Regarding the complete study: Samples covering the acute and convalescent phases of COVID-19 were provided by collaborators in the United States, Italy and Spain. The prospective study material was composed of cDNA or gDNA derived from T cells, B-cell-depleted T cells, or PBMCs. Where HLA class I and class II types were available, the types were taken from metadata supplied by the sample provider, not from assay-based typing. The sample metadata nearly always contained a de-identified subject ID, COVID-19 status, age in years and sex. The samples were drawn from two sources: the first 160 participants of the ongoing ImmuneRACE study, and 1,200 or so subjects contributed by 6 global collaborators. The repertoires were released in a freely available public database intended as a resource for research on the immune response to SARS-CoV-2. The dataset comprised deeply sampled blood TCRbeta repertoires from subjects exposed to, actively infected with, or recovered from COVID-19. The study at large found these results: The quantity of clinical and demographic metadata differed by source and by participant and was supplied without curation.

TCRbeta CDR3 regions were amplified from genomic DNA using the immunoSEQ Assay, a bias-controlled multiplex PCR. The original pipeline was this. Within the assay, amplification of reference gene primers was used to estimate how many nucleated cells each sample contained. To quantify the absolute abundance of each unique TCRbeta CDR3 rearrangement, sequence reads were collapsed and filtered. Productive Simpson clonality was computed per sample as the square root of Simpson's diversity index over productive rearrangements. TCRdb holds this immuneACCESS table with in-frame rearrangements only. Some clones are missing; in checked studies, unresolved V genes explain under half, and the rest has no known cause. Clone size and the V and J calls come from that table; the DNA yielded D and trimming. The sample table records about 150,000 clones; approximately 88% of these occur just once. The ten largest clones add up to about 10% of the sample.

For CDR1 and CDR2, the germline V gene (reference sequence) lists MNHEY and SMNVEV. Measured from the cysteine to the phenylalanine, the CDR3 is 14 residues long. Just CDR3 DNA is preserved here, 42 bases in frame from base 1. V is shortened by 2 bases, J by 9 bases, and the region joining them spans 11 bases. With regard to this clone: The target of this receptor is not known. Base-call qualities are not available, and no considerably larger clone is one nucleotide away.

The collaborating institutions used their own protocols to collect whole blood in K2EDTA tubes. For TCRbeta analysis, collaborators shipped samples in one of three forms: frozen whole blood, isolated PBMCs, or DNA extracted from either of those sample types. The sequenced sample consisted of peripheral blood. The clonotype was recovered from a man aged 60-69 years with active or convalescent COVID-19. The V gene is TRBV27 and the J gene is TRBJ1-6, with the D segment identity uncertain. Read as DNA, the sequence is TGTGCCAGCAGTTTAAAGCCCCTTGGTTCACCCCTCCACTTT. This is translated as CASSLKPLGSPLHF.